The 32 T cell receptor beta chains below were found in one sample sequenced in a study of T cells expressing NK-cell markers. One entry per CDR3 protein, without DNA, is what TCRdb gives after re-calling the 5' RACE reads. Its table lists a few hundred thousand distinct CDR3 sequences. The source material was blood T cells: a sorted CD56 or NKG2C T cell subset, CD4+ or CD8+ T cells, or bulk PBMC T cells (not recorded which). All receptors derive from a woman in her fifties or sixties in good health.

This chain's CDR3 is CATSKAGSADTQYF. V and J are TRBV15 and TRBJ2-3. CDR1 and CDR2 from the germline V gene are LNHNV and YYDKDF (reference sequence). The CDR3 has 14 residues.

This chain joins TRBV6-5 and TRBJ1-5; TCRdb indicates TRBD1, and absent DNA this call remains unverified. Germline lookup yields CDR1 MNHEY and CDR2 SVGAGI. CDR3 length: 15 residues. The CDR3 spells CASSYSRGPNQPQHF.

The chain has TRBV7-9 and TRBJ1-4; the TCRdb call, TRBD1, lacks DNA for checking. The CDR3 has 15 residues. Germline CDR1 reads SEHNR; CDR2 reads FQNEAQ (reference sequence). The CDR3 here is CASSFSDRVNEKLFF.

The genes are TRBV7-3 and TRBJ2-7. This CDR3 has 15 residues. Germline values: CDR1 SGHTA, CDR2 FQGTGA. CDR3 in amino acids: CASSPNPSVSYEQYF.

The CDR3 protein is CASSYSFGTSASGEQFF. This chain uses TRBV6-5 with TRBJ2-1; TCRdb's D call of TRBD2 is untestable without DNA. The CDR3 consists of 17 residues. Germline V gene sequence: CDR1 MNHEY, CDR2 SVGAGI.

The CDR3 region is CATSAGDSPLHF. V and J are TRBV24-1 and TRBJ1-6; checking the TCRdb D call of TRBD1 is not possible without DNA. The CDR3 length is 12 residues. Germline CDR1 KGHDR, CDR2 SFDVKD.

This chain connects TRBV5-4 to TRBJ2-7; TCRdb gives TRBD1 as the D gene, but with no DNA this cannot be confirmed. This CDR3 comprises 15 residues. The V gene's germline CDR1 is SGHNT and CDR2 YYREEE (reference sequence). The CDR3 loop reads CASSLLGTGKYEQYF.

This chain links TRBV12-5 with TRBJ2-1; TCRdb's assignment of TRBD1 cannot be checked, as there is no DNA. Germline CDR1 reads LGHNT; CDR2 reads FRNRAP. This CDR3 has 15 residues. CDR3 in amino acids: CASGPTGVFYNEQFF.

This chain uses TRBV5-1 with TRBJ2-1; TCRdb names TRBD2, which stays unverified in the absence of DNA. The CDR3 has 15 amino acids. Germline V gene data show CDR1 as SGHRS and CDR2 as YFSETQ. CDR3 amino acids: CASSLDTGSSHEQFF.

This rearrangement joins TRBV13 to TRBJ2-1; lacking DNA, the TRBD1 call made by TCRdb goes unchecked. From germline, CDR1 is PRHDT and CDR2 FYEKMQ (reference sequence). The CDR3 runs 14 residues. The CDR3 loop reads CASGYGTGDDEQFF. Combining the CDR3 with reference TRBV13 and TRBJ2-1 gives the whole variable domain AAGVIQSPRHLIKEKRETATLKCYPIPRHDTVYWYQQGPGQDPQFLISFYEKMQSDKGSIPDRFSAQQFSDYHSELNMSSLELGDSALYFCASGYGTGDDEQFFGPGTRLTVL.

The chain recombines TRBV29-1 with TRBJ2-7; the TCRdb D gene call, TRBD2, has no DNA to confirm it. The CDR3 sequence is 11 residues long. Germline CDR1 reads SQVTM; CDR2 reads ANQGSEA. The CDR3 spells CSSTEGHEQYF.

The chain carries TRBV28 and TRBJ1-2; absent DNA, TCRdb's TRBD1 call cannot be checked. The germline V gene has CDR1 MDHEN and CDR2 SYDVKM. The CDR3 spans 16 residues. CDR3 protein: CASSPPGTGKIYGYTF.

The chain links TRBV29-1 to TRBJ1-3; no DNA is available, so the TRBD1 call from TCRdb remains unchecked. Germline CDR1 is SQVTM and CDR2 is ANQGSEA. CDR3 length: 15 residues. The CDR3 loop reads CSVGYGQPSGNTIYF.

The chain couples TRBV20-1 to TRBJ1-1. Germline CDR1 reads DFQATT; CDR2 reads SNEGSKA (reference sequence). This CDR3 region has 11 residues. The CDR3 here is CSASRGTEAFF.

The genes are TRBV15 and TRBJ2-7; the D call from TCRdb, TRBD1, cannot be confirmed without DNA. The CDR3 runs to 15 residues. Germline V gene data show CDR1 as LNHNV and CDR2 as YYDKDF (reference sequence). This CDR3 is CATSRIGTGHLEQYF.

V usage is TRBV7-8 and J usage is TRBJ1-1. This CDR3 spans 13 amino acids. Germline loops: CDR1 SGHVS, CDR2 FQNEAQ. CDR3 sequence reads: CASSFHPNVEAFF. The variable domain in full, with the rest retrieved from reference TRBV7-8 and TRBJ1-1, is GAGVSQSPRYKVAKRGQDVALRCDPISGHVSLFWYQQALGQGPEFLTYFQNEAQLDKSGLPSDRFFAERPEGSVSTLKIQRTQQEDSAVYLCASSFHPNVEAFFGQGTRLTVV.

The chain recombines TRBV21-1 with TRBJ2-2; TCRdb's D call, TRBD2, is unchecked because there is no DNA. TRBV21-1 is a documented pseudogene. The CDR3 runs 16 residues. CDR3 protein: CAGVTSIAGRTGELFF.

The V gene is TRBV5-1, the J gene TRBJ2-1; TCRdb returns TRBD2, unconfirmable since there is no DNA. The CDR3 contains 15 residues. Per the germline V gene, CDR1 is SGHRS and CDR2 is YFSETQ. CDR3 region: CASSDVPGGPGEQFF.

V gene TRBV9 combines with J gene TRBJ2-1; TCRdb lists TRBD1, though no DNA is available to test this call. Germline V gene data show CDR1 as SGDLS and CDR2 as YYNGEE. The CDR3 covers 16 residues. The CDR3 loop reads CASSVVGQGGYNEQFF.

The chain carries TRBV4-2 and TRBJ2-1; TCRdb outputs TRBD2, but without DNA this stays unchecked. Per germline, CDR1 LGHNA and CDR2 YNFKEQ. The CDR3 extends over 19 amino acids. CDR3 protein: CASSQRGQTGLVRYNEQFF.

V is TRBV5-1 and J is TRBJ2-4. Germline V gene data show CDR1 as SGHRS and CDR2 as YFSETQ. The CDR3 extends over 14 amino acids. The CDR3 sequence is CASSSGGAKNIQYF.

The chain uses TRBV4-1 and TRBJ2-5; as DNA is missing, the TRBD1 call by TCRdb cannot be tested. The CDR3 totals 16 residues. Germline V CDR1 and CDR2: MGHRA, YSYEKL. CDR3: CASSQDARGGRETQYF.

The V gene is TRBV24-1, the J gene TRBJ2-2. Germline V gene sequence: CDR1 KGHDR, CDR2 SFDVKD. This CDR3 has 15 amino acids. CDR3 amino acids: CATQRGRWNTGELFF.

This chain joins TRBV5-6 and TRBJ2-6; TCRdb indicates TRBD1, and absent DNA this call remains unverified. Germline V gene lookup returns CDR1 SGHDT and CDR2 YYEEEE. CDR3 size: 16 residues. This CDR3 is CASSWSPSAGANVLTF.

This chain connects TRBV19 to TRBJ2-2; TCRdb names TRBD1, which stays unverified in the absence of DNA. The length of the CDR3 is 15 residues. CDR1 and CDR2 (germline): LNHDA, SQIVND (reference sequence). This chain's CDR3 is CASSIVPLNTGELFF.

This chain connects TRBV5-1 to TRBJ2-1. Germline loops: CDR1 SGHRS, CDR2 YFSETQ. The CDR3 is 16 amino acids. This CDR3 reads CASSISVTSSYNEQFF. The whole variable domain, filled in from reference TRBV5-1 and TRBJ2-1, reads KAGVTQTPRYLIKTRGQQVTLSCSPISGHRSVSWYQQTPGQGLQFLFEYFSETQRNKGNFPGRFSGRQFSNSRSEMNVSTLELGDSALYLCASSISVTSSYNEQFFGPGTRLTVL.

The CDR3 here is CASRPFREFYGYTF. The chain couples TRBV12-3 or TRBV12-4 to TRBJ1-2; TCRdb calls TRBD1, which cannot be checked without DNA. CDR3 size: 14 residues.

This sequence joins TRBV5-1 and TRBJ2-1; TCRdb selects TRBD1, and the lack of DNA leaves this call unchecked. Germline CDR1 and CDR2: SGHRS and YFSETQ. This CDR3 has 16 amino acids. The CDR3 reads CASSSGQGSSYNEQFF.

The rearrangement joins TRBV6-6 to TRBJ2-5; no DNA is available, so the TRBD2 call from TCRdb remains unchecked. This CDR3 is 16 amino acids long. Germline values: CDR1 MNHNY, CDR2 SVGAGI (reference sequence). CDR3 in amino acids: CASSYRDGANQETQYF.

V gene TRBV5-1 combines with J gene TRBJ2-3; TCRdb selects TRBD2, and the lack of DNA leaves this call unchecked. The CDR3 is made up of 15 amino acids. Per germline, CDR1 SGHRS and CDR2 YFSETQ. The CDR3 sequence: CASSQGGRAGDTQYF.

The chain employs TRBV7-8 and TRBJ2-1; TCRdb designates TRBD1, a call that cannot be tested without DNA. There are 13 residues in the CDR3. Germline V lookup: CDR1 SGHVS, CDR2 FQNEAQ. The CDR3 reads CASSLVLGRGQFF.

The chain couples TRBV7-2 to TRBJ2-5; as DNA is missing, the TRBD2 call by TCRdb cannot be tested. CDR3 size: 16 residues. In germline, CDR1 is SGHTA, CDR2 FQGNSA. The CDR3: CASSLAVAGGEETQYF.